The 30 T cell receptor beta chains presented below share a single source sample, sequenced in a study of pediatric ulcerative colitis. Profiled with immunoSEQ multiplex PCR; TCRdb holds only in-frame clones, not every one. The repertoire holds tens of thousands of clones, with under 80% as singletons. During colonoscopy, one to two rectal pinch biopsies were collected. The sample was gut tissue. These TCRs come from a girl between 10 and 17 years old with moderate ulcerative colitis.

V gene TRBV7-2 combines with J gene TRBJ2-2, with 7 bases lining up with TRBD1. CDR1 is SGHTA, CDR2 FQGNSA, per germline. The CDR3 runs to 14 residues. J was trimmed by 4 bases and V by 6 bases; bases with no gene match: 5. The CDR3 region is CASSYDRVTGELFF. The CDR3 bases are TGTGCCAGCAGTTATGACAGGGTCACCGGGGAGCTGTTTTTT.

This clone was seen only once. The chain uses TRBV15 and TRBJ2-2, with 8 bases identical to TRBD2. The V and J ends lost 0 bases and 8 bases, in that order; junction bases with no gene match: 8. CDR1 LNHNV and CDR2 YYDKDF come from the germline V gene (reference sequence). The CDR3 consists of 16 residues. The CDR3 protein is CATSRDLGGRYGELFF. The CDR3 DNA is TGTGCCACCAGCAGAGATCTGGGCGGGAGGTATGGGGAGCTGTTTTTT.

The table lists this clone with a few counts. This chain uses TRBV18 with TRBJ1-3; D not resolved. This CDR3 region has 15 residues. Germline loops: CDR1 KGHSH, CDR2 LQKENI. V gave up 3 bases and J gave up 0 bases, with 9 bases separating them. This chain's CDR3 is CASSPDGDSGNTIYF. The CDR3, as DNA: TGTGCCAGCTCACCCGACGGGGACTCTGGAAACACCATATATTTT.

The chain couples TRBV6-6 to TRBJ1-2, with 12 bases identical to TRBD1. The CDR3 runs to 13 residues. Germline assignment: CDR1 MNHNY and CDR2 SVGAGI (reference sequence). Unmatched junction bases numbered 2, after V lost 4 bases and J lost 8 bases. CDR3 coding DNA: TGTGCCAGCAGTTCCGGGACAGGGGGCGGCTACACCTTC. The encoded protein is CASSSGTGGGYTF.

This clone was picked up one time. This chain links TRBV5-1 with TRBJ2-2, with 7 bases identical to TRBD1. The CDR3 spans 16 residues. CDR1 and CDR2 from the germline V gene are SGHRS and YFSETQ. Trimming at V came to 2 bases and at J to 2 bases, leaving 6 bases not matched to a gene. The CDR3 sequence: CASSLTGTANTGELFF. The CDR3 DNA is TGCGCCAGCAGCTTAACCGGGACAGCTAACACCGGGGAGCTGTTTTTT.

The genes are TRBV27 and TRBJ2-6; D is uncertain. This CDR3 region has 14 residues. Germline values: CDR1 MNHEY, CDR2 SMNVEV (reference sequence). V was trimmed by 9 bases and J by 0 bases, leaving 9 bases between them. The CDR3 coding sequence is TGTGCCAGGGATAGTAACTCTGGGGCCAACGTCCTGACTTTC. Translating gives CARDSNSGANVLTF.

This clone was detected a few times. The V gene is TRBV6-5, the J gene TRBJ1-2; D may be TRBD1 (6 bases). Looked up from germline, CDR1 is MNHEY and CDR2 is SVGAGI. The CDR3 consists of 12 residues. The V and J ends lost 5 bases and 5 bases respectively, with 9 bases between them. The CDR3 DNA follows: TGTGCCAGCAGTCGCAGGGGATATGGCTACACCTTC. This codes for CASSRRGYGYTF.

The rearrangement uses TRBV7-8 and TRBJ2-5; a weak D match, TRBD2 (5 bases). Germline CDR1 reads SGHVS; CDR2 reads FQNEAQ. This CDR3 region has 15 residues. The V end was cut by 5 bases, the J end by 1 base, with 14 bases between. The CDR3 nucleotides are TGTGCCAGCAGCCGATTTTCTGGGAGCCAAGAGACCCAGTACTTC. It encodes CASSRFSGSQETQYF.

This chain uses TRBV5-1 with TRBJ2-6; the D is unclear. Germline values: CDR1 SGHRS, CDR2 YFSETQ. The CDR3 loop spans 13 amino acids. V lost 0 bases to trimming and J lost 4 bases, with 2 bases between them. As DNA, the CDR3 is TGCGCCAGCAGCTTGGAGGGGGCCAACGTCCTGACTTTC. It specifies CASSLEGANVLTF. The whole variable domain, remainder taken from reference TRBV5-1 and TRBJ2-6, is KAGVTQTPRYLIKTRGQQVTLSCSPISGHRSVSWYQQTPGQGLQFLFEYFSETQRNKGNFPGRFSGRQFSNSRSEMNVSTLELGDSALYLCASSLEGANVLTFGAGSRLTVL.

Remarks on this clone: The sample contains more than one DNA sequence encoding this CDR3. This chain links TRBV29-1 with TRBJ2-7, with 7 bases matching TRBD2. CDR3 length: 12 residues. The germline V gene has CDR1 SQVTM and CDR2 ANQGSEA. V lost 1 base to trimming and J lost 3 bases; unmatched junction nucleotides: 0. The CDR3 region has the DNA TGCAGCGTTGAAGGGGGGGGCTACGAGCAGTACTTC. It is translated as CSVEGGGYEQYF.

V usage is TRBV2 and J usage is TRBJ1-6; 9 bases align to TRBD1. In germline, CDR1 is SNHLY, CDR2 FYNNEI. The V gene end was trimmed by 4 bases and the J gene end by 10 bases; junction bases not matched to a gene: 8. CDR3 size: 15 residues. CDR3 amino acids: CASSGPQGARSPLHF. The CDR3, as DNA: TGTGCCAGCAGTGGTCCACAGGGGGCGCGGTCACCCCTCCACTTT.

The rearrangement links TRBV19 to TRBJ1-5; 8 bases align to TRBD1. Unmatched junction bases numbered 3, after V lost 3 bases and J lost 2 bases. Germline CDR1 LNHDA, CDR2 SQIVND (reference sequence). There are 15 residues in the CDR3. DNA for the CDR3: TGTGCCAGTAGTATCCAGGGGGCGGGCAATCAGCCCCAGCATTTT. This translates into CASSIQGAGNQPQHF.

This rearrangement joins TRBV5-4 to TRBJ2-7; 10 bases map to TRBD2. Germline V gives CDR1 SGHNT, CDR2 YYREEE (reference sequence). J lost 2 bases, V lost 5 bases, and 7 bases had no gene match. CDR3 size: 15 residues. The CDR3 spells CASRPGLAETYEQYF. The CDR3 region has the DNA TGTGCCAGCAGGCCAGGACTAGCGGAAACCTACGAGCAGTACTTC.

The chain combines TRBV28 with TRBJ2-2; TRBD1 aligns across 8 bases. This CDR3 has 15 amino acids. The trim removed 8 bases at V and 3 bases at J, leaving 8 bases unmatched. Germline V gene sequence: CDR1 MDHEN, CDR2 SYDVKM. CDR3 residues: CASEDRGRHTGELFF. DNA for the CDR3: TGTGCCAGCGAAGACAGGGGTCGTCACACCGGGGAGCTGTTTTTT.

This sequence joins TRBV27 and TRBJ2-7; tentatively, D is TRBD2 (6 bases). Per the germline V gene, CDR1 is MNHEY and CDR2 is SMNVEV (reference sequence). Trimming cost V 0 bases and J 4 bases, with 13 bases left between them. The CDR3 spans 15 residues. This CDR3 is CASSLSGGVGYEQYF. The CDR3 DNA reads TGTGCCAGCAGTTTATCAGGAGGGGTCGGATACGAGCAGTACTTC.

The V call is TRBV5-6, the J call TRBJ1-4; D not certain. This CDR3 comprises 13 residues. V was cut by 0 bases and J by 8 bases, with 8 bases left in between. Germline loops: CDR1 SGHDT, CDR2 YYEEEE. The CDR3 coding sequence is TGTGCCAGCAGCTTGGCAGGAATAGAAAAACTGTTTTTT. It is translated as CASSLAGIEKLFF.

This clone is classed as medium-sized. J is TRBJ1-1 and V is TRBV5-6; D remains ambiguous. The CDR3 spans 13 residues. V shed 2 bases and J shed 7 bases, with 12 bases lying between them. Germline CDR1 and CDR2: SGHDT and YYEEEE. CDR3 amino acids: CASSFRTGDEAFF. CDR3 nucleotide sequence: TGTGCCAGCAGCTTTCGGACGGGAGATGAAGCTTTCTTT. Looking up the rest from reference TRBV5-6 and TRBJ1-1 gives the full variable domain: DAGVTQSPTHLIKTRGQQVTLRCSPKSGHDTVSWYQQALGQGPQFIFQYYEEEERQRGNFPDRFSGHQFPNYSSELNVNALLLGDSALYLCASSFRTGDEAFFGQGTRLTVV.

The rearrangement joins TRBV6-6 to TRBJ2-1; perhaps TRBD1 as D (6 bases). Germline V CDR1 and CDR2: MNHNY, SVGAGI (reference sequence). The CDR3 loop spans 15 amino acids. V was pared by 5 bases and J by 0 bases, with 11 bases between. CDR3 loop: CASSAQGGSYNEQFF. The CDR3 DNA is TGTGCCAGCAGTGCACAAGGGGGCTCCTACAATGAGCAGTTCTTC.

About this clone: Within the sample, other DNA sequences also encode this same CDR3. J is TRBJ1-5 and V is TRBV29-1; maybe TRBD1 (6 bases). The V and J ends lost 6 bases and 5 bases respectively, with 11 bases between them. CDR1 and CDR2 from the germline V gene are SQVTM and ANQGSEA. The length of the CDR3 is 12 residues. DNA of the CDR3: TGCAGCGTCGGACAGAGAGATCAGCCCCAGCATTTT. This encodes CSVGQRDQPQHF. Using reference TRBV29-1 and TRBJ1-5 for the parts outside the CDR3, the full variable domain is SAVISQKPSRDICQRGTSLTIQCQVDSQVTMMFWYRQQPGQSLTLIATANQGSEATYESGFVIDKFPISRPNLTFSTLTVSNMSPEDSSIYLCSVGQRDQPQHFGDGTRLSIL.

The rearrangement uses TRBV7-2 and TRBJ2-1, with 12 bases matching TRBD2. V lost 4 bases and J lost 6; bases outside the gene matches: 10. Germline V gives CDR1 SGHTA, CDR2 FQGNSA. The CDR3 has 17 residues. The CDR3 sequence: CASSSRLAGEVSNEQFF. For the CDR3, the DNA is TGTGCCAGCAGCTCCCGACTAGCGGGAGAAGTTAGCAATGAGCAGTTCTTC.

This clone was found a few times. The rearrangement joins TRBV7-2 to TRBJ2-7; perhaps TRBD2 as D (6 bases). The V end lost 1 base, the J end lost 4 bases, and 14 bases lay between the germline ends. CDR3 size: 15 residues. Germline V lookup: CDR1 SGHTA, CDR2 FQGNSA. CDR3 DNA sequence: TGTGCCAGCAGCTTAGGTTGGAGGGGAACGTACGAGCAGTACTTC. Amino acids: CASSLGWRGTYEQYF. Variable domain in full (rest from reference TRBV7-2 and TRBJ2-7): GAGVSQSPSNKVTEKGKDVELRCDPISGHTALYWYRQSLGQGLEFLIYFQGNSAPDKSGLPSDRFSAERTGGSVSTLTIQRTQQEDSAVYLCASSLGWRGTYEQYFGPGTRLTVT.

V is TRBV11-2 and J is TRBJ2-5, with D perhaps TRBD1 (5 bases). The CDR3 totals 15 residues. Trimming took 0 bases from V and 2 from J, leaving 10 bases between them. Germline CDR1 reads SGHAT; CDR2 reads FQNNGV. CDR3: CASSLEVRTQETQYF. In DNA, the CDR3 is TGTGCCAGCAGCTTAGAGGTACGGACACAAGAGACCCAGTACTTC.

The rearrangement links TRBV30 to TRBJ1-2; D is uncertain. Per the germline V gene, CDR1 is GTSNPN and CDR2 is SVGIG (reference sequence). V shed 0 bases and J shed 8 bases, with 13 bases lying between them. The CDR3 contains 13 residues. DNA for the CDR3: TGTGCCTGGAGTGTAGCGGCATCCGGGGGCTACACCTTC. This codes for CAWSVAASGGYTF.

The CDR3 DNA sequence: TGTGCCAGCAGCCAGCCAGACAGGGCCGCTTTCTTT. Encoded protein: CASSQPDRAAFF. The chain couples TRBV7-8 to TRBJ1-1; the match to TRBD1 covers 7 bases. The germline V gene encodes CDR1 SGHVS and CDR2 FQNEAQ. V shed 5 bases, J shed 11 bases, and the junction held 8 bases outside the gene matches. This CDR3 contains 12 residues.

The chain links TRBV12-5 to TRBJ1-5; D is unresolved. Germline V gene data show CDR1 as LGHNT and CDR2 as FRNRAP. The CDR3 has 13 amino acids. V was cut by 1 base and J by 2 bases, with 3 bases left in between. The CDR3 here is CASGLEGNQPQHF. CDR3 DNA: TGTGCTAGTGGTTTGGAAGGCAATCAGCCCCAGCATTTT.

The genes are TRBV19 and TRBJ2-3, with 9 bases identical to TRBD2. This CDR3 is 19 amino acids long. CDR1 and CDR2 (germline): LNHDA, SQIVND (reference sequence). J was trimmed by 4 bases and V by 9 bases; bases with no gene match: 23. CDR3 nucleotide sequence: TGTGCCAGCAGCACCAGCGGGGGGACAACCGGGACTACCGCAGATACGCAGTATTTT. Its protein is CASSTSGGTTGTTADTQYF.

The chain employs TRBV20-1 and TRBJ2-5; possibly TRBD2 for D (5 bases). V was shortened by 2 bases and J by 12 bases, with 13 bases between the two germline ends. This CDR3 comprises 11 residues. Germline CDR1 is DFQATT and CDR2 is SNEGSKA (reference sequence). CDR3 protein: CSARRGEGKYF. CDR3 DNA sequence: TGCAGTGCTAGACGGGGAGAGGGCAAGTACTTC.

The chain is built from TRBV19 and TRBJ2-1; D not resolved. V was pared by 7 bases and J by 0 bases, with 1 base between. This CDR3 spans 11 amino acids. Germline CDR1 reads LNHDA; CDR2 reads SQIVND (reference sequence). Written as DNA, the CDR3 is TGTGCCAGTACCTCCTACAATGAGCAGTTCTTC. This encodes CASTSYNEQFF.

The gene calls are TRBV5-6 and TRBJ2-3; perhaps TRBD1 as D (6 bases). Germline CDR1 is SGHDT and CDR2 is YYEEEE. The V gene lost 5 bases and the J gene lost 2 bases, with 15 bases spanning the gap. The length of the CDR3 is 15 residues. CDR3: CASSSKNRATDTQYF. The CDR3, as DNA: TGTGCCAGCAGTTCAAAGAACAGGGCCACAGATACGCAGTATTTT.

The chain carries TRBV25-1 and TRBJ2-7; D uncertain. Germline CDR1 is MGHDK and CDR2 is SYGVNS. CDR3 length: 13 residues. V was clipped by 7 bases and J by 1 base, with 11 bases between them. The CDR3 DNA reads TGTGCCAGCACCCCGGACGGGTCCTACGAGCAGTACTTC. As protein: CASTPDGSYEQYF.